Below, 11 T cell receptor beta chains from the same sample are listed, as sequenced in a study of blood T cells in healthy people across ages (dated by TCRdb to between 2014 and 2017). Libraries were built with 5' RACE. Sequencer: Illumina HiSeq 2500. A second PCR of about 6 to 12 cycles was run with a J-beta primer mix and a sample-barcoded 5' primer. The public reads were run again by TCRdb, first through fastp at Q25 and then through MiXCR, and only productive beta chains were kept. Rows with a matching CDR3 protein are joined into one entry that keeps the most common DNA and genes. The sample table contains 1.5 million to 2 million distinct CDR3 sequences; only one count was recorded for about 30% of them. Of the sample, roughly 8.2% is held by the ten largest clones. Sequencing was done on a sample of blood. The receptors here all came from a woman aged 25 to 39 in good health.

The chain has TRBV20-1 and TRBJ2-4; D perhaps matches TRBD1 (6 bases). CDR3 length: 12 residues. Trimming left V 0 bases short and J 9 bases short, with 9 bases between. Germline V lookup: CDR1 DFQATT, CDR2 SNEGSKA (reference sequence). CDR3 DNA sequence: TGCAGTGCTAGAGAGGCAGGGGCCATTCAGTACTTC. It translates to CSAREAGAIQYF.

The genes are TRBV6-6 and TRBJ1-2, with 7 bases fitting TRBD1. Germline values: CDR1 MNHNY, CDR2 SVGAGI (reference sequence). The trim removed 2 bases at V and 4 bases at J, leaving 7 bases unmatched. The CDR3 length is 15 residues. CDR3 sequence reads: CASSYPGTAIYGYTF. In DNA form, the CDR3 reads TGTGCCAGCAGTTACCCGGGGACAGCTATCTATGGCTACACCTTC.

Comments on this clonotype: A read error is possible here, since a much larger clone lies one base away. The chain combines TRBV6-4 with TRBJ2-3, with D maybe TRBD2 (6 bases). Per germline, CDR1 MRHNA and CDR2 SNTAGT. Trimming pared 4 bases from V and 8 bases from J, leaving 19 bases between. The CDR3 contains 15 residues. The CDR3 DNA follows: TGTGCCAGCAGTGCTTACGGCGGGATGGCAGGTACGCAGTATTTT. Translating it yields CASSAYGGMAGTQYF.

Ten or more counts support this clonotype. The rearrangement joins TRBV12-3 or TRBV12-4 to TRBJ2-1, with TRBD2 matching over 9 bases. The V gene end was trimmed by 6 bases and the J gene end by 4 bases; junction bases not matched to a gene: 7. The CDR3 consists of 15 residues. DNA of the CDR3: TGTGCCAGCAGGGCTAGCGGGATTATTTACAATGAGCAGTTCTTC. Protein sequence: CASRASGIIYNEQFF.

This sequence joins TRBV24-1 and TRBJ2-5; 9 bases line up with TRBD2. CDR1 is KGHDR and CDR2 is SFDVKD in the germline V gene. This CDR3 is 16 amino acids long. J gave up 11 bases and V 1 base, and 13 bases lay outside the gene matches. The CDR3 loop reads CATSDFSGGHYNEQYF. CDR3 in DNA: TGTGCCACCAGTGATTTTAGCGGGGGCCATTACAATGAGCAGTACTTC.

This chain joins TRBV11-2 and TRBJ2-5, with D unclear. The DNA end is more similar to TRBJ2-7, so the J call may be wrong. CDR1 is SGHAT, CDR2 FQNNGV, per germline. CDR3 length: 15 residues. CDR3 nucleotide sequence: TGTGCCAGCAGCTCAACGACACCCGTATTCGACGAGCAGTACTTC. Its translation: CASSSTTPVFDEQYF.

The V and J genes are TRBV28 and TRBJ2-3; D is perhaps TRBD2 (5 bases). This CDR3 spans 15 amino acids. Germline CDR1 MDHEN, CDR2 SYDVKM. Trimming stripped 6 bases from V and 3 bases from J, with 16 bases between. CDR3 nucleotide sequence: TGTGCCAGCAGCCCGGTCGGGATGGGGACAGATACGCAGTATTTT. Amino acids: CASSPVGMGTDTQYF.

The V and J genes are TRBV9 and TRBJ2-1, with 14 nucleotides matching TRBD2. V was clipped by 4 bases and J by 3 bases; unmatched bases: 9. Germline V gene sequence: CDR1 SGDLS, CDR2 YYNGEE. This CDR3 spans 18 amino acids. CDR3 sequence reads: CASSTRLAGGTYYNEQFF. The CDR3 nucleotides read TGTGCCAGCAGCACCCGACTAGCGGGGGGGACCTACTACAATGAGCAGTTCTTC.

For the CDR3, the DNA is TGTGCCACCAGCCCCGGGGCTGAAAAACTGTTTTTT. Its protein product is CATSPGAEKLFF. The chain couples TRBV24-1 to TRBJ1-4; a possible D gene is TRBD1 (5 bases). The germline V gene encodes CDR1 KGHDR and CDR2 SFDVKD. The CDR3 is made up of 12 amino acids. Trimming stripped 7 bases from V and 7 bases from J, with 9 bases between.

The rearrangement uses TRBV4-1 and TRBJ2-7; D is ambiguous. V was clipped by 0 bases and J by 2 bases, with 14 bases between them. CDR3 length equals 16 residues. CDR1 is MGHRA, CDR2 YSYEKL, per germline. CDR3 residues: CASSQESAPYAYEQYF. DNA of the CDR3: TGCGCCAGCAGCCAAGAATCGGCCCCTTACGCCTACGAGCAGTACTTC.

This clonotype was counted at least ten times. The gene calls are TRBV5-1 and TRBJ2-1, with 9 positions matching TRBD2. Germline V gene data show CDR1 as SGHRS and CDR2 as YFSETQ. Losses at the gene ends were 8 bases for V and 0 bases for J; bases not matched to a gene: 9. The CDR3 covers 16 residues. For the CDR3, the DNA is TGCGCCAGTTGTCTCGGGACTAGCATCTCCTACAATGAGCAGTTCTTC. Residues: CASCLGTSISYNEQFF.